The entry below gives a single TCR beta chain sequence along with its context. Its specificity is not known. The data are from a study of CD8 T cells in ankylosing spondylitis. TCRdb called the 5' RACE reads again in MiXCR, with one record for every CDR3 protein. The top ten clones hold 1% of a sample with roughly 440,000 distinct CDR3 sequences, 17% of them seen once. This CDR3 contains 15 residues. The V end was cut by 3 bases, the J end by 4 bases, with 15 bases between. The V gene's germline CDR1 is SGHTA and CDR2 FQGNSA. Study-level findings and limits: There was a TCR beta motif, made of several highly homologous variants, that appeared characteristic of ankylosing spondylitis blood.

The sample was blood, either unsorted or a sorted T cell fraction (not recorded which). The V and J genes are TRBV7-2 and TRBJ1-2; the D gene is possibly TRBD1 (5 bases). The clonotype originates from a male donor with ankylosing spondylitis. Here the CDR3 reads CASSFGKTEIYGYTF. The CDR3 coding sequence is TGTGCCAGCAGCTTTGGGAAGACAGAGATCTATGGCTACACCTTC.